The source of this T cell receptor beta chain is a study of cytomegalovirus exposure and HLA in healthy donors. On the study more broadly: There were some 120 million unique TCR beta sequences, drawn from approximately 190 million T cells, in an earlier analysis. A preliminary data release comprised around 90 million unique TCRs obtained from HLA-typed donors. Findings and caveats of the study: In a later analysis, at a false discovery rate of 0.05, approximately 16,000 TCR beta sequences were associated with HLA alleles.

Remarks on this clone: Its antigen remains unidentified.

The primer mix had 60 Vbeta and 13 Jbeta primers. Clones were read by immunoSEQ multiplex PCR, and TCRdb kept only the in-frame ones, dropping some. The data contain roughly 180,000 clones, 79% of them singletons. Germline CDR1 reads SGHTA; CDR2 reads FQGNSA. This CDR3 is built from 17 residues. V was clipped by 1 base and J by 0 bases, with 13 bases between them. Input material: PBMCs. This TCR was recovered from a girl under 18 in good health and CMV-seropositive. V is TRBV7-2 and J is TRBJ1-5, with a weak D call TRBD1 (6 bases). This CDR3 reads CASSLVGTPGSNQPQHF. CDR3 in DNA: TGTGCCAGCAGCTTAGTAGGGACACCCGGTAGCAATCAGCCCCAGCATTTT.